This T cell receptor (beta chain) was observed in a study of breast tumors, draining lymph nodes, adjacent tissues. General study points: The data were judged consistent with most tumor T cells coming from lymph node and expanding in tumor. Tumors had less TCR diversity than lymph nodes, more than nontumor tissue. Tumor T cell lymph node origin was a supported hypothesis, not proven.

This clonotype has just one count. The antigen is undetermined. A much bigger clone sits one base away, suggesting this may be a read error. Axillary draining lymph nodes of breast cancer patients supplied the node samples. The CDR3 consists of 13 residues. Germline V gives CDR1 DFQATT, CDR2 SNEGSKA (reference sequence). TCRdb recomputed calls from the multiplex PCR reads with MiXCR, one row per CDR3 protein. The sample lists tens of thousands of distinct CDR3 sequences, approximately 29% seen once, with more than 8% in the top ten. The chain is built from TRBV20-1 and TRBJ2-3; D remains ambiguous. The J call is doubtful: the DNA matches TRBJ1-5 better. Input material: axillary lymph node tissue. The receptor's source is a female donor with breast cancer. Some clones in this sample may be carry-over from other donors' samples. Here the CDR3 reads CSAGVAATDTQHF. The DNA for the CDR3 is TGCAGTGCTGGTGTAGCGGCCACAGATACGCAGCATTTT.